This TCR beta chain was retrieved from a study of post-analysis software for immune sequencing data. Study outcomes and limitations: When compared against controls, multiple sclerosis patients showed significantly lower normalized Chao1 diversity. With TRBV5-6, TRBV5-1 and TRBV20-1 included, about 5 TRBV segments were more frequent in patients than in controls. Samples from a shared batch, those prepared together, strongly co-clustered by F measure.

Concerning this clonotype: What it binds is not known.

Germline V gene lookup returns CDR1 SGHRS and CDR2 YFSETQ. This CDR3 comprises 14 residues. V dropped 0 bases and J dropped 6 bases, with 10 bases sitting between them. Unique-molecular-identifier-tagged TCR beta cDNA libraries were used. Using its own MiXCR run on the PCR reads, TCRdb lists one record per CDR3 protein. The sample has 800,000 to 950,000 distinct CDR3 sequences, approximately 57% seen once. Sequenced input: blood. This TCR was sampled from a girl under 18 with multiple sclerosis. The chain recombines TRBV5-1 with TRBJ2-1, with D possibly being TRBD1 (6 bases). The CDR3 spells CASSLGPGVNEQFF. As DNA, the CDR3 is TGCGCCAGCAGCTTGGGGCCAGGGGTCAATGAGCAGTTCTTC.